The 3 T cell receptor beta chains below were found in one sample sequenced in a study of blood T cell repertoires in COVID-19. Generated by immunoSEQ multiplex PCR, the TCRdb table keeps only in-frame clones and is missing some. The sample has some 87,000 clones; 65% to 85% are singletons. Input material: peripheral blood. The origin of the receptors is a man at least 80 years old with active or convalescent COVID-19.

Only a few counts were recorded for this clone. The chain is built from TRBV2 and TRBJ2-7; a possible D gene is TRBD2 (5 bases). V gave up 6 bases and J gave up 5 bases, with 17 bases separating them. The length of the CDR3 is 14 residues. Germline CDR1 SNHLY, CDR2 FYNNEI. CDR3 region: CASRRFRGYDEQYF. CDR3 nucleotides: TGTGCCAGCAGAAGGTTCCGGGGTTATGACGAGCAGTACTTC.

In this sample, this clone turned up a few times. The rearrangement joins TRBV5-1 to TRBJ1-1; 7 bases are shared with TRBD1. The CDR3 loop spans 15 amino acids. With 1 base clipped from V and 3 bases from J, the junction kept 6 bases outside the gene matches. Germline V gene sequence: CDR1 SGHRS, CDR2 YFSETQ. CDR3 sequence: CASSLTAGGYTEAFF. The CDR3 DNA follows: TGCGCCAGCAGCTTGACTGCAGGGGGGTACACTGAAGCTTTCTTT.

The chain uses TRBV3-1 (or the pseudogene TRBV3-2) and TRBJ2-6; D is uncertain. Germline V gene sequence: CDR1 LGHDT, CDR2 YNNKEL (reference sequence). The CDR3 is made up of 18 amino acids. Trimming left V 9 bases short and J 0 bases short, with 21 bases between. Here the CDR3 reads CASSSLTNPASGANVLTF. CDR3 coding DNA: TGTGCCAGTTCTTCTCTGACAAATCCCGCCTCTGGGGCCAACGTCCTGACTTTC.